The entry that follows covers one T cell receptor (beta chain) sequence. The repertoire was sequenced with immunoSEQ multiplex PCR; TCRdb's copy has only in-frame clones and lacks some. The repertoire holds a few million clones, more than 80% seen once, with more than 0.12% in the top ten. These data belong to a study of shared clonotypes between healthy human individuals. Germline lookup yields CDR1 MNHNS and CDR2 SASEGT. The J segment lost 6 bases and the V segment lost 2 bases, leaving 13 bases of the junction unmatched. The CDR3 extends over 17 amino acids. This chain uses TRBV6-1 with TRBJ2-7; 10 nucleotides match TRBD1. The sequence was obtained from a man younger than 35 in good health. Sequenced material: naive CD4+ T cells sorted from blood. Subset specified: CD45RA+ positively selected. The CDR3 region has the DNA TGTGCCAGCAGTGAAAGGGGGACCGGGACAGGGGTCCGCGAGCAGTACTTC. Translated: CASSERGTGTGVREQYF.